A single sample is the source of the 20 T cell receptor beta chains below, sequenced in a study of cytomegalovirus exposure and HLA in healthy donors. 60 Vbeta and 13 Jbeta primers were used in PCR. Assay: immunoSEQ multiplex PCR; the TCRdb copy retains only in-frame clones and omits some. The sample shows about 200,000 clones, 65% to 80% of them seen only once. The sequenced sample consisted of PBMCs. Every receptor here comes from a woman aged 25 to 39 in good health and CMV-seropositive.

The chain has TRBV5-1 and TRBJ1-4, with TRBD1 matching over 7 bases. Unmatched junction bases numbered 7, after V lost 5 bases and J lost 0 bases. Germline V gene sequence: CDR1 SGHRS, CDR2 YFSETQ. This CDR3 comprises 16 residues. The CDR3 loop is CASRVGTVPTNEKLFF. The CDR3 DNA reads TGCGCCAGCAGGGTGGGGACAGTCCCAACTAATGAAAAACTGTTTTTT.

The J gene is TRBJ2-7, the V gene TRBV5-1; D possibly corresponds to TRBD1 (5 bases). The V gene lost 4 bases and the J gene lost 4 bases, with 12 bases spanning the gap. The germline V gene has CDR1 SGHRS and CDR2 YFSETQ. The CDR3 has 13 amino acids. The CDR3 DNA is TGCGCCAGCAGCCCTACAGGAGAGTACGAGCAGTACTTC. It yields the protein CASSPTGEYEQYF.

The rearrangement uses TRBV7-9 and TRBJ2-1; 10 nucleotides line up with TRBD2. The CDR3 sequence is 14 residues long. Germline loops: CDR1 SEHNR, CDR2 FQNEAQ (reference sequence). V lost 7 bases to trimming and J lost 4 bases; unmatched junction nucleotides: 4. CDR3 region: CASKTSGVYNEQFF. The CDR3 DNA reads TGTGCCAGCAAAACTAGCGGGGTTTACAATGAGCAGTTCTTC. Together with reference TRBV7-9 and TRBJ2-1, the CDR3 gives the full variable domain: DTGVSQNPRHKITKRGQNVTFRCDPISEHNRLYWYRQTLGQGPEFLTYFQNEAQLEKSRLLSDRFSAERPKGSFSTLEIQRTEQGDSAMYLCASKTSGVYNEQFFGPGTRLTVL.

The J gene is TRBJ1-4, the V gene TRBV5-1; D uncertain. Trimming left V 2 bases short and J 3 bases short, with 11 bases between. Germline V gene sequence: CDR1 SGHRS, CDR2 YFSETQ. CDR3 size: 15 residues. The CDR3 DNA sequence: TGCGCCAGCAGCTTCGGGGTAACAGCTAATGAAAAACTGTTTTTT. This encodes CASSFGVTANEKLFF.

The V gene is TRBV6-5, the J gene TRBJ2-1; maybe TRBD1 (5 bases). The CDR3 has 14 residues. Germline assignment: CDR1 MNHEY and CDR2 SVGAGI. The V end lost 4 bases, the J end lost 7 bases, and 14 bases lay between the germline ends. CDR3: CASSSGLGRNEQFF. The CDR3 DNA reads TGTGCCAGCAGTTCAGGGCTAGGAAGGAATGAGCAGTTCTTC.

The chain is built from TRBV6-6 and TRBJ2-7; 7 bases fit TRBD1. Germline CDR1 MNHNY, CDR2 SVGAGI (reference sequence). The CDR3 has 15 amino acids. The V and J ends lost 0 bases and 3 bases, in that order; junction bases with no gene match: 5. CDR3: CASSYSGTEGYEQYF. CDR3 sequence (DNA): TGTGCCAGCAGTTACTCCGGGACAGAGGGCTACGAGCAGTACTTC.

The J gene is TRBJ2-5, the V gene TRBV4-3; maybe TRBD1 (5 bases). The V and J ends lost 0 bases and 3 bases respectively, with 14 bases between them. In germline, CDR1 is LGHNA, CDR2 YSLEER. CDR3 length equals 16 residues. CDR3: CASSQERAGPEETQYF. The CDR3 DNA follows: TGCGCCAGCAGCCAAGAAAGAGCAGGGCCTGAAGAGACCCAGTACTTC.

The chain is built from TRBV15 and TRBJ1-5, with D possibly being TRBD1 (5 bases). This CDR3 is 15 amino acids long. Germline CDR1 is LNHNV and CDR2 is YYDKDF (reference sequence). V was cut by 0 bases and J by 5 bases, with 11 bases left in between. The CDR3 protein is CATSREGQGYQPQHF. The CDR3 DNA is TGTGCCACCAGCAGAGAAGGGCAGGGATATCAGCCCCAGCATTTT. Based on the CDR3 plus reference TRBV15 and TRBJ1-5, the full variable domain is DAMVIQNPRYQVTQFGKPVTLSCSQTLNHNVMYWYQQKSSQAPKLLFHYYDKDFNNEADTPDNFQSRRPNTSFCFLDIRSPGLGDTAMYLCATSREGQGYQPQHFGDGTRLSIL.

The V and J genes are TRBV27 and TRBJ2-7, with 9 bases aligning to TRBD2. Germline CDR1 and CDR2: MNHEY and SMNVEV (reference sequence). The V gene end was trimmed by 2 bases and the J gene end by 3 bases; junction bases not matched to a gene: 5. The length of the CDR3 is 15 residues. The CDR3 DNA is TGTGCCAGCAGTTTAAGGGCTAGCGGGATCTACGAGCAGTACTTC. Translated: CASSLRASGIYEQYF.

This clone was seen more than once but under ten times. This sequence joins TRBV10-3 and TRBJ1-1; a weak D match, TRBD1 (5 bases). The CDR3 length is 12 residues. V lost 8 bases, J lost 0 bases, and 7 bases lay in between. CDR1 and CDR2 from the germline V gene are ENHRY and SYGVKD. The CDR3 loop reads CAIGAVNTEAFF. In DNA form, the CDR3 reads TGTGCCATCGGGGCGGTGAACACTGAAGCTTTCTTT.

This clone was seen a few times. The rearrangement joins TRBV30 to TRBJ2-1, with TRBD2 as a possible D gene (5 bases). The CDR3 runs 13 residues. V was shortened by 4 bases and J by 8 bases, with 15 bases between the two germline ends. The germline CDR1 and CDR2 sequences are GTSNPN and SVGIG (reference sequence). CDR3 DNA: TGTGCCTGGACGTTGGGAGCTATCCATGAGCAGTTCTTC. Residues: CAWTLGAIHEQFF.

CDR3 sequence (DNA): TGTGCCAGCAGCCCCGGGGCAGGGACTCTTTATGGCTACACCTTC. Its translation: CASSPGAGTLYGYTF. This chain connects TRBV5-8 to TRBJ1-2; D perhaps matches TRBD1 (5 bases). From germline, CDR1 is SGHTS and CDR2 YDEGEE. V was pared by 4 bases and J by 5 bases, with 18 bases between. The CDR3 sequence is 15 residues long.

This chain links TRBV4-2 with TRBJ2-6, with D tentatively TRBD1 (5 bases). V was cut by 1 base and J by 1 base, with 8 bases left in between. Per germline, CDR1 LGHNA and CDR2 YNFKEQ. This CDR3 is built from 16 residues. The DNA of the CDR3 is TGTGCCAGCAGCCAAGTGGACACATCTGGGGCCAACGTCCTGACTTTC. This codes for CASSQVDTSGANVLTF.

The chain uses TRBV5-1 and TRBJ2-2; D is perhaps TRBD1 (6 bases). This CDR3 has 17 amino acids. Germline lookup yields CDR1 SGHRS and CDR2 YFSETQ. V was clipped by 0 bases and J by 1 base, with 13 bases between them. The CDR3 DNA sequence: TGCGCCAGCAGCTTGGGATATGGGGGCCAGAACACCGGGGAGCTGTTTTTT. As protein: CASSLGYGGQNTGELFF.

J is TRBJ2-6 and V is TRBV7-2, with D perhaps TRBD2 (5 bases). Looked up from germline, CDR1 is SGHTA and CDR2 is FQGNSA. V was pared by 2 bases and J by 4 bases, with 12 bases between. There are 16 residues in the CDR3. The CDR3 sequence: CASSLREGYGANVLTF. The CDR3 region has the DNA TGTGCCAGCAGCTTACGGGAAGGGTACGGGGCCAACGTCCTGACTTTC.

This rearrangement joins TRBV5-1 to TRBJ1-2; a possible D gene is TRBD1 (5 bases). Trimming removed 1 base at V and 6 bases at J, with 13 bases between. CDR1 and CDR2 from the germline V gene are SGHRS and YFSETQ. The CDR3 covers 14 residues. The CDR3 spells CASSLNGGEDGYTF. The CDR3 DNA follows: TGCGCCAGCAGCTTGAACGGGGGGGAGGATGGCTACACCTTC. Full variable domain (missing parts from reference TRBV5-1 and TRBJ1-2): KAGVTQTPRYLIKTRGQQVTLSCSPISGHRSVSWYQQTPGQGLQFLFEYFSETQRNKGNFPGRFSGRQFSNSRSEMNVSTLELGDSALYLCASSLNGGEDGYTFGSGTRLTVV.

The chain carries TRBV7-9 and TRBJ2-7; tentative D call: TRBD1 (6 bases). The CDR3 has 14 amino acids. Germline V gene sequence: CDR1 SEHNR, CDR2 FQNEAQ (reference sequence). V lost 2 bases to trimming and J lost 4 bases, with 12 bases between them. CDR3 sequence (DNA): TGTGCCAGCAGCTTAACCAGGGGTGGATACGAGCAGTACTTC. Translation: CASSLTRGGYEQYF.

CDR3 in DNA: TGCGCCAGCAGCCAAGATCACAGACAAGAGACCCAGTACTTC. This sequence encodes CASSQDHRQETQYF. This rearrangement joins TRBV4-3 to TRBJ2-5, with D hard to call. The germline gives CDR1 LGHNA, CDR2 YSLEER. Trimming left V 0 bases short and J 2 bases short, with 7 bases between. This CDR3 comprises 14 residues.

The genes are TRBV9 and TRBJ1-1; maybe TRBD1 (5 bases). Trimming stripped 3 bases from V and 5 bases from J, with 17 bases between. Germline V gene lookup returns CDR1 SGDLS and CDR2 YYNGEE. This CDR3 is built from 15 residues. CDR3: CASSEGSGAATEAFF. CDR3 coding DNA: TGTGCCAGCAGCGAGGGGTCTGGGGCGGCGACTGAAGCTTTCTTT.

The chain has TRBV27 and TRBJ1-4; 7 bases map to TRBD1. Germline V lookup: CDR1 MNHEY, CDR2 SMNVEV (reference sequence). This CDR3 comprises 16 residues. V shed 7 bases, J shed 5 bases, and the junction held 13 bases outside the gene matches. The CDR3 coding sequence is TGTGCCAGCACCATAGACAGGGCGGCTCTAAATGAAAAACTGTTTTTT. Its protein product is CASTIDRAALNEKLFF.